The 27 T cell receptor beta chains presented below share a single source sample, sequenced in a study of T-cell reconstitution after alpha-beta-depleted transplantation in children. The TCRbeta library was prepared with unique molecular identifiers. Each CDR3 protein is one row after TCRdb ran MiXCR on the PCR reads. The data hold about 590,000 distinct CDR3 sequences, with 10% to 15% observed a single time. The source was PBMCs, mostly from graft donor cells, collected 360 days after TCRalphabeta/CD19-depleted stem cell transplant. These TCRs come from a male patient under 18 who had a stem cell transplant for acute myeloid leukemia, so the T cells may come from the graft donor.

This clonotype showed up just a few times. The chain recombines TRBV20-1 with TRBJ2-5, with TRBD1 as a possible D gene (6 bases). V shed 3 bases and J shed 1 base, with 12 bases lying between them. Germline V lookup: CDR1 DFQATT, CDR2 SNEGSKA (reference sequence). The CDR3 sequence is 14 residues long. CDR3: CSASRQVGQETQYF. Here the CDR3 DNA reads TGCAGTGCTAGTAGACAGGTTGGCCAAGAGACCCAGTACTTC.

This clonotype was counted many times. The chain has TRBV18 and TRBJ2-7, with 7 bases identical to TRBD1. V lost 2 bases, J lost 0 bases, and 4 bases stayed unmatched. The CDR3 consists of 15 residues. The germline CDR1 and CDR2 sequences are KGHSH and LQKENI. CDR3 in DNA: TGTGCCAGCTCACCAGGGACAGTCGACTCCTACGAGCAGTACTTC. Its protein is CASSPGTVDSYEQYF.

The rearrangement joins TRBV29-1 to TRBJ1-2; D is ambiguous. The germline CDR1 and CDR2 sequences are SQVTM and ANQGSEA. Between the trimmed V and J ends, which lost 1 base and 0 bases, there was a span of 6 bases. This CDR3 contains 13 residues. CDR3 sequence reads: CSVEGYTNYGYTF. The CDR3 coding sequence is TGCAGCGTTGAAGGTTATACTAACTATGGCTACACCTTC.

This clonotype has only a few counts. The CDR3 nucleotides are TGCAGTGGACGGGACAGGGGTTGGAATGAGCAGTTCTTC. The encoded protein is CSGRDRGWNEQFF. The V call is TRBV20-1, the J call TRBJ2-1; 10 nucleotides line up with TRBD1. After removal of 7 bases from V and 7 bases from J, the junction contained 7 bases not matched to a gene. The germline CDR1 and CDR2 sequences are DFQATT and SNEGSKA (reference sequence). The CDR3 loop spans 13 amino acids.

The chain links TRBV20-1 to TRBJ2-1, with 10 bases that match TRBD2. In germline, CDR1 is DFQATT, CDR2 SNEGSKA (reference sequence). Losses at the gene ends were 4 bases for V and 3 bases for J; bases not matched to a gene: 6. The CDR3 has 15 residues. This CDR3 reads CSATSGLARYNEQFF. Here the CDR3 DNA reads TGCAGTGCTACGTCGGGACTAGCGCGCTACAATGAGCAGTTCTTC.

J is TRBJ2-7 and V is TRBV29-1, with D perhaps TRBD2 (6 bases). The CDR3 spans 14 residues. Trimming stripped 7 bases from V and 0 bases from J, with 16 bases between. Germline CDR1 SQVTM, CDR2 ANQGSEA. CDR3 protein: CSAYSGFSSYEQYF. The CDR3 DNA reads TGCAGCGCTTATAGCGGATTCAGCTCCTACGAGCAGTACTTC.

J is TRBJ2-3 and V is TRBV3-1; unclear D gene. CDR3 length: 17 residues. Germline V lookup: CDR1 LGHDT, CDR2 YNNKEL (reference sequence). V lost 0 bases and J 1 base, leaving 14 bases between the germline ends. CDR3 sequence: CASSQDIPQAGTDTQYF. DNA of the CDR3: TGTGCCAGCAGCCAAGATATTCCCCAGGCGGGCACAGATACGCAGTATTTT.

The V and J genes are TRBV4-2 and TRBJ2-7; 7 bases agree with TRBD1. The CDR3 extends over 15 amino acids. J was trimmed by 2 bases and V by 5 bases; bases with no gene match: 9. Germline V gene data show CDR1 as LGHNA and CDR2 as YNFKEQ. The CDR3 sequence is CASSAQDRKAYEQYF. In nucleotides, the CDR3 is TGTGCCAGCAGCGCACAGGACAGGAAGGCCTACGAGCAGTACTTC.

This clonotype was seen repeatedly, ten times or more. The chain is built from TRBV7-6 and TRBJ2-5, with 13 bases fitting TRBD2. Germline V CDR1 and CDR2: SGHVS, FNYEAQ. V lost 5 bases, J lost 8 bases, and 11 bases stayed unmatched. The CDR3 extends over 16 amino acids. The CDR3 DNA follows: TGTGCCAGCAGCCTGGGGGGACTAGCGGGGTCCTATACCCAGTACTTC. This encodes CASSLGGLAGSYTQYF. Supplemented by reference TRBV7-6 and TRBJ2-5, the full variable domain reads GAGVSQSPRYKVTKRGQDVALRCDPISGHVSLYWYRQALGQGPEFLTYFNYEAQQDKSGLPNDRFSAERPEGSISTLTIQRTEQRDSAMYRCASSLGGLAGSYTQYFGPGTRLLVL.

With respect to this clonotype: An end of the junction does not agree with germline; a read error may underlie this. The chain recombines TRBV20-1 with TRBJ1-1; D call uncertain. Germline CDR1 DFQATT, CDR2 SNEGSKA (reference sequence). The CDR3 is made up of 18 amino acids. The CDR3 DNA reads TGCTGTGCTAGAGATCCAGCAAGGCAGGTCGGTCCTAACACTGAAGCTTTCTTT. This encodes CCARDPARQVGPNTEAFF.

The chain employs TRBV6-5 and TRBJ2-1; unclear D gene. Germline CDR1 MNHEY, CDR2 SVGAGI. CDR3 length equals 16 residues. V dropped 2 bases and J dropped 0 bases, with 11 bases sitting between them. CDR3: CASSYGKYGSYNEQFF. In DNA form, the CDR3 reads TGTGCCAGCAGTTACGGGAAGTACGGCTCCTACAATGAGCAGTTCTTC.

This clonotype was picked up a small number of times. This chain uses TRBV18 with TRBJ2-1, with 9 bases lining up with TRBD2. The germline V gene encodes CDR1 KGHSH and CDR2 LQKENI. CDR3 length equals 16 residues. V dropped 1 base and J dropped 5; count of bases not matched to a gene: 6. CDR3 residues: CASSPHERLADNEQFF. The CDR3 DNA is TGTGCCAGCTCACCACACGAGAGACTAGCGGACAATGAGCAGTTCTTC.

This chain joins TRBV10-3 and TRBJ2-5; 10 nucleotides line up with TRBD1. The V segment lost 4 bases and the J segment 5 bases; nucleotides outside the gene matches: 10. Germline V CDR1 and CDR2: ENHRY, SYGVKD. The CDR3 consists of 16 residues. The CDR3, as DNA: TGTGCCATCAGTGCACCGGGACAGGGGTCGGGGGAGACCCAGTACTTC. Translation: CAISAPGQGSGETQYF.

This clonotype was observed a handful of times. This rearrangement joins TRBV4-3 to TRBJ2-7; 14 bases map to TRBD2. CDR1 and CDR2 (germline): LGHNA, YSLEER. CDR3 length: 16 amino acids. The ends lost 3 bases at V and 2 bases at J; junction bases unmatched: 3. The CDR3 nucleotides read TGCGCCAGCAGCCAGGGACTAGCGGGAGCTCCCTACGAGCAGTACTTC. Translating it yields CASSQGLAGAPYEQYF.

This chain joins TRBV20-1 and TRBJ2-5; D is undetermined. The CDR3 covers 14 residues. With 6 bases removed from V and 7 bases from J, the gap between germline ends came to 21 bases. From germline, CDR1 is DFQATT and CDR2 SNEGSKA (reference sequence). The CDR3 nucleotides read TGCAGTGCACTATGGACCGGGTATATGGTGACCCAGTACTTC. Translating gives CSALWTGYMVTQYF.

Only a few counts were recorded for this clonotype. This rearrangement joins TRBV28 to TRBJ1-1; 10 nucleotides agree with TRBD1. The CDR3 is 15 residues long. The ends lost 5 bases at V and 4 bases at J; junction bases unmatched: 7. Germline loops: CDR1 MDHEN, CDR2 SYDVKM. For the CDR3, the DNA is TGTGCCAGCAGTGACAGGGGGCGCTCTCTCACTGAAGCTTTCTTT. Its translation is CASSDRGRSLTEAFF.

The V call is TRBV7-2, the J call TRBJ2-5; D might be TRBD1 (6 bases). This CDR3 has 14 amino acids. V lost 5 bases and J lost 1, with 11 bases in between. The germline gives CDR1 SGHTA, CDR2 FQGNSA. CDR3 in DNA: TGTGCCAGCAGCGAATGGACAGTCCAAGAGACCCAGTACTTC. This sequence encodes CASSEWTVQETQYF.

The V gene is TRBV29-1, the J gene TRBJ1-2; TRBD1 matches 9 bases. The CDR3 extends over 11 amino acids. V lost 7 bases, J lost 5 bases, and 2 bases stayed unmatched. Looked up from germline, CDR1 is SQVTM and CDR2 is ANQGSEA. The DNA for the CDR3 is TGCAGCGCGGGGACAGGGTATGGCTACACCTTC. This encodes CSAGTGYGYTF.

In DNA, the CDR3 is TGTGCCAGCAGTTATGACAGGGCCACAGATACGCAGTATTTT. Translated: CASSYDRATDTQYF. The chain carries TRBV6-5 and TRBJ2-3, with TRBD1 matching 7 bases. Per the germline V gene, CDR1 is MNHEY and CDR2 is SVGAGI. V was clipped by 3 bases and J by 2 bases; unmatched bases: 2. The CDR3 loop spans 14 amino acids.

This clonotype was counted between two and nine times. The chain combines TRBV20-1 with TRBJ2-5, with TRBD1 matching over 9 bases. The CDR3 contains 12 residues. After removal of 8 bases from V and 5 bases from J, the junction contained 6 bases not matched to a gene. Germline V gene data show CDR1 as DFQATT and CDR2 as SNEGSKA (reference sequence). CDR3 protein: CSNTGGRETQYF. CDR3 coding DNA: TGCAGTAATACAGGGGGCCGGGAGACCCAGTACTTC.

This clonotype was seen a handful of times. The gene calls are TRBV4-3 and TRBJ2-7, with D tentatively TRBD1 or TRBD2 (7 bases each). The CDR3 covers 15 residues. V lost 0 bases and J lost 10, with 19 bases in between. CDR1 and CDR2 from the germline V gene are LGHNA and YSLEER. The CDR3 reads CASSQEGMAGGVQYF. CDR3 sequence (DNA): TGCGCCAGCAGCCAAGAAGGGATGGCAGGGGGGGTTCAGTACTTC.

The sample holds a few counts of this clonotype. CDR3 region: CASSLGLAGDHEQFF. The CDR3 bases are TGTGCCAGCAGCTTGGGACTAGCGGGAGATCATGAGCAGTTCTTC. V gene TRBV11-1 combines with J gene TRBJ2-1; 14 positions match TRBD2. The CDR3 spans 15 residues. The germline CDR1 and CDR2 sequences are SGHAT and FQDESV (reference sequence). The junction had 3 bases not matched to a gene; V was cut back by 3 bases and J by 8 bases.

Only a few counts were recorded for this clonotype. The V call is TRBV20-1, the J call TRBJ1-5; D may be TRBD1 (5 bases). Trimming shortened V by 0 bases and J by 0 bases, and 12 bases separated the two germline ends. The CDR3 contains 16 residues. The V gene's germline CDR1 is DFQATT and CDR2 SNEGSKA (reference sequence). Written as DNA, the CDR3 is TGCAGTGCTAGAGACGGGGGGTTCGGTAGCAATCAGCCCCAGCATTTT. It encodes CSARDGGFGSNQPQHF.

This clonotype came up a few times. The rearrangement links TRBV20-1 to TRBJ2-7; 7 bases fit TRBD2. Losses at the gene ends were 3 bases for V and 0 bases for J; bases not matched to a gene: 5. This CDR3 contains 14 residues. In germline, CDR1 is DFQATT, CDR2 SNEGSKA (reference sequence). CDR3 DNA sequence: TGCAGTGCTAGCGGGAGGATCATCTCCTACGAGCAGTACTTC. Translating gives CSASGRIISYEQYF.

This clonotype turned up a few times. At one boundary the junction diverges from the germline segment, which might be a read error. This chain joins TRBV12-3 or TRBV12-4 and TRBJ2-2; 8 bases map to TRBD2. This CDR3 region has 15 residues. The DNA of the CDR3 is TGTGCCAGCAGTCTAGCGGGTGGTTTGGTCGGGGAGCTGTTTTTT. Its translation is CASSLAGGLVGELFF.

This clonotype was detected a few times. The chain carries TRBV20-1 and TRBJ2-1, with D uncertain. Per the germline V gene, CDR1 is DFQATT and CDR2 is SNEGSKA (reference sequence). V was shortened by 2 bases and J by 2 bases, with 7 bases between the two germline ends. The CDR3 runs to 13 residues. Here the CDR3 reads CSARRITYNEQFF. CDR3 DNA: TGCAGTGCTAGACGCATTACCTACAATGAGCAGTTCTTC.

Ten or more counts support this clonotype. CDR3 DNA sequence: TGCAGTGCTAGAGTCGCCGGCATGTCGGGGACTGGCTCCTACGAGCAGTACTTC. Protein product: CSARVAGMSGTGSYEQYF. The chain is built from TRBV20-1 and TRBJ2-7; D may be TRBD2 (6 bases). V was trimmed by 1 base and J by 0 bases, leaving 22 bases between them. There are 18 residues in the CDR3. From germline, CDR1 is DFQATT and CDR2 SNEGSKA (reference sequence).